The clone carrying this T cell receptor (beta chain) qualifies as medium-sized. The antigen remains unidentified. Genes and germline are mouse. The sequenced fragment ends 4 residues before the CDR3 boundary, so the rest is inferred from the germline J gene. This entry is derived from a study of CD8+ T cells in alopecia areata. The overall study: C3H/HeJ donors with spontaneous alopecia, roughly 6-13 months old, supplied skin grafts to roughly 6-10-week-old female C3H/HeJ mice.

Time point indicated: mouse skin 3 weeks after grafting. Isolated RNA was reverse transcribed into cDNA used as the sequencing template. Clones were sequenced by immunoSEQ multiplex PCR, and TCRdb holds only the in-frame ones, with some missing. This table holds 2,000 or so clones with no singletons; the top ten claim approximately 10%. Findings and caveats of the study: For lesional scalp, especially alopecia totalis/universalis, clonality was higher than in normal scalp. Mouse data revealed clearer TCR sharing than patient data did, a gap possibly tied to HLA.

The CDR3 has 20 residues. V lost 1 base, J lost 0 bases, and 13 bases stayed unmatched. Germline assignment: CDR1 NNHNN and CDR2 SYGAGS (reference sequence). The chain couples TRBV13-2 to TRBJ2-3, with TRBD2 identical over 11 bases. The material was skin, obtained at week 3. The receptor was isolated from a C3H/HeJ mouse with alopecia areata. This mouse strain has H2-k as its MHC haplotype. CDR3 in amino acids: CASGDTRDWGNSPSAETLYF. The CDR3 bases that were read are TGTGCCAGCGGTGATACGCGGGACTGGGGGAACTCACCTAGTGCAGAA.